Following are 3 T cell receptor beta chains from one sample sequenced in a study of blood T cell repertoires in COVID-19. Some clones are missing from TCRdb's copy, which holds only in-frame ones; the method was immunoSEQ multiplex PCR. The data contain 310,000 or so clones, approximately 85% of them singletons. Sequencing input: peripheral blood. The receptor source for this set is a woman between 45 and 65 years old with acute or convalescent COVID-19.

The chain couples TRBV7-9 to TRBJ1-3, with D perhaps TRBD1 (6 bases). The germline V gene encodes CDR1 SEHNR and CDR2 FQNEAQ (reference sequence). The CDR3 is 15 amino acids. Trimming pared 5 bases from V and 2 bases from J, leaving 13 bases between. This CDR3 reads CASSPLTGTGNTIYF. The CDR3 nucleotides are TGTGCCAGCAGCCCCTTAACAGGGACTGGAAACACCATATATTTT.

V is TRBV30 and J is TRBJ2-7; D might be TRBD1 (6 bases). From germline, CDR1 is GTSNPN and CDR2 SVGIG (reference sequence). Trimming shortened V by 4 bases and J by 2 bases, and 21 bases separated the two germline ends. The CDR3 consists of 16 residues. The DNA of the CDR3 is TGTGCCTGGAATGCACCCGGGACAAAGAGACCCTACGAGCAGTACTTC. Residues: CAWNAPGTKRPYEQYF.

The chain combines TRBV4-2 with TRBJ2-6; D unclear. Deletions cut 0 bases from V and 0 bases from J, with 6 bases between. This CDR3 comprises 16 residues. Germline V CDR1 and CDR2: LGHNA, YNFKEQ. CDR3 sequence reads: CASSQETSSGANVLTF. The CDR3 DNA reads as TGTGCCAGCAGCCAAGAGACATCCTCTGGGGCCAACGTCCTGACTTTC.